What follows describes a single T cell receptor (beta chain). The study made its TRB cDNA libraries by 5' RACE, adding UMI labels. TCRdb reprocessed the 5' RACE reads and stores each CDR3 protein as one record, lacking DNA. This table holds over 20,000 distinct CDR3 sequences. These data originate in a study of CXCR3-negative and CXCR3-positive naive CD8 T cells. This CDR3 has 16 residues. This chain connects TRBV12-3 or TRBV12-4 to TRBJ1-1; TCRdb's D call of TRBD1 is untestable without DNA. Sequenced sample: naive CXCR3- CD8+ T cells from blood. Sample subset: CD45RO-CCR7+CD27+CD95- naive CD8+ T cells lacking CXCR3 (TNR3-). This clonotype was sampled from a human donor in good health. Some clones in this sample may be carry-over from other donors' samples. The CDR3 region is CASSLGRTAQNTEAFF.